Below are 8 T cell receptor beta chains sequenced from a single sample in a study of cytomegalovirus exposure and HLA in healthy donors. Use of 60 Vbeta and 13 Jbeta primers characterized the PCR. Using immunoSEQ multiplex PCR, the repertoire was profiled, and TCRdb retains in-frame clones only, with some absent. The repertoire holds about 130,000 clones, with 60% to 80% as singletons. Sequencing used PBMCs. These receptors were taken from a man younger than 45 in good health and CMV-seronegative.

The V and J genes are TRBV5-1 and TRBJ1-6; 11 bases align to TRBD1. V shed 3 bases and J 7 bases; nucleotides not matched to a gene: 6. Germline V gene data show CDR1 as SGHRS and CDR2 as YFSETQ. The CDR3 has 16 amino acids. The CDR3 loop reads CASSYGQGAKNSPLHF. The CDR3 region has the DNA TGCGCCAGCAGCTACGGACAGGGGGCGAAAAATTCACCCCTCCACTTT.

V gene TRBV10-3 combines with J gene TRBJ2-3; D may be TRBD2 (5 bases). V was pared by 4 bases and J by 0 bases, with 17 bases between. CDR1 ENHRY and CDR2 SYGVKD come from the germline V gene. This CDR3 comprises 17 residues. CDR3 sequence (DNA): TGTGCCATCAGTGCCTCCACATCTCAGCGGAGCACAGATACGCAGTATTTT. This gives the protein CAISASTSQRSTDTQYF.

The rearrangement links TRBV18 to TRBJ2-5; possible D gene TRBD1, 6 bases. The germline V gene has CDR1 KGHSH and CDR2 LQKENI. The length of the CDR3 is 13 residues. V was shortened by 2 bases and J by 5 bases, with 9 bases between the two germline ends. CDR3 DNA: TGTGCCAGCTCACCAGGGGGCCGGGAGACCCAGTACTTC. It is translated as CASSPGGRETQYF.

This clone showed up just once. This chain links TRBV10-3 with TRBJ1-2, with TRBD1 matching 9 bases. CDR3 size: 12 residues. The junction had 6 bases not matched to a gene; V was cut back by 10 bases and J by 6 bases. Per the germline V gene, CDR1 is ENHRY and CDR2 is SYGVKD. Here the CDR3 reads CATQGQGDGYTF. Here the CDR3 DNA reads TGTGCCACCCAGGGACAGGGCGATGGCTACACCTTC.

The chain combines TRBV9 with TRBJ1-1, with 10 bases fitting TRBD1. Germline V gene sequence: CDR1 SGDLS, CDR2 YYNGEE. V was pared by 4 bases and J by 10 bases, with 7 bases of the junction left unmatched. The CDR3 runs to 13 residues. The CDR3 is CASSPGTGDGAFF. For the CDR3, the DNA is TGTGCCAGCAGCCCAGGGACAGGGGATGGAGCTTTCTTT.

In DNA form, the CDR3 reads TGTGCCAGCAGTCCAGGGACAACTAAGGTGGGGTCGGATGAGCAGTTCTTC. Translation gives CASSPGTTKVGSDEQFF. The V and J genes are TRBV28 and TRBJ2-1; D might be TRBD1 (6 bases). V lost 5 bases, J lost 8 bases, and 25 bases lay in between. This CDR3 region has 17 residues. CDR1 and CDR2 from the germline V gene are MDHEN and SYDVKM.

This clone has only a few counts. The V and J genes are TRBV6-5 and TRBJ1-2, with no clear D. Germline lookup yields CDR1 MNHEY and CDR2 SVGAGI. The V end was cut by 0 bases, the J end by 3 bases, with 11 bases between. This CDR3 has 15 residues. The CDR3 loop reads CASSYSFLDHYGYTF. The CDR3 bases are TGTGCCAGCAGTTACTCGTTTCTAGACCACTATGGCTACACCTTC.

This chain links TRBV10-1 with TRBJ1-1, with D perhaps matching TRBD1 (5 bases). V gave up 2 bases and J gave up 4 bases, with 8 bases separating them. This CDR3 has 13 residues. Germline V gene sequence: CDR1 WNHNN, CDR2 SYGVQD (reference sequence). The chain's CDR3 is CASSEGGGTEAFF. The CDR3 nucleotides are TGCGCCAGCAGTGAGGGGGGGGGCACTGAAGCTTTCTTT.